The entry that follows covers one TCR beta chain sequence. These data belong to a study of T-cell reconstitution after alpha-beta-depleted transplantation in children. Construction of the TCRbeta library involved unique molecular identifiers. TCRdb recomputed calls from the PCR reads with MiXCR, one row per CDR3 protein. This repertoire shows approximately 590,000 distinct CDR3 sequences, roughly a tenth found once; its top ten account for approximately 4.1%. The length of the CDR3 is 12 residues. V was trimmed by 5 bases and J by 3 bases, leaving 8 bases between them. The germline V gene has CDR1 MDHEN and CDR2 SYDVKM.

The sequences come from PBMCs from the stem cell graft donor, collected from the stem cell graft. The receptor's source is a human donor who donated a stem cell graft to a child with acute myeloid leukemia. The chain couples TRBV28 to TRBJ2-7; D ambiguous. The CDR3 protein is CASSLPYYEQYF. Here the CDR3 DNA reads TGTGCCAGCAGTCTCCCATACTACGAGCAGTACTTC.